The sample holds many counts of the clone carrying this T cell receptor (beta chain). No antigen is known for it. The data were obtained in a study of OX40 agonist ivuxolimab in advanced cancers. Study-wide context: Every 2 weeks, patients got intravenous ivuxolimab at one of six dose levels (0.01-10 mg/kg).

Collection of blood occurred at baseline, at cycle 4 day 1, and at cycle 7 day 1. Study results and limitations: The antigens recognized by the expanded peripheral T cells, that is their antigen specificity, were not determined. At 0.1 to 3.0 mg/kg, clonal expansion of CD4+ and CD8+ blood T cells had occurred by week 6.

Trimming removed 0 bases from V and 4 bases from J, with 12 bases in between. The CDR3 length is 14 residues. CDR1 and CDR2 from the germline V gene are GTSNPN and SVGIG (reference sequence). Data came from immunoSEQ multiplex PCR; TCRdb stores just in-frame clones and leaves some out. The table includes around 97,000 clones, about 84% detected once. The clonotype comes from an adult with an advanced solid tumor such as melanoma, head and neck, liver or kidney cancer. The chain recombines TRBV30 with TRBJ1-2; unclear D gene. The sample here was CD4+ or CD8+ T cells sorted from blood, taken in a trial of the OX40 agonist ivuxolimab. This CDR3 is CAWSVRPAIYGYTF. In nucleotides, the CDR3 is TGTGCCTGGAGTGTACGTCCCGCGATCTATGGCTACACCTTC.